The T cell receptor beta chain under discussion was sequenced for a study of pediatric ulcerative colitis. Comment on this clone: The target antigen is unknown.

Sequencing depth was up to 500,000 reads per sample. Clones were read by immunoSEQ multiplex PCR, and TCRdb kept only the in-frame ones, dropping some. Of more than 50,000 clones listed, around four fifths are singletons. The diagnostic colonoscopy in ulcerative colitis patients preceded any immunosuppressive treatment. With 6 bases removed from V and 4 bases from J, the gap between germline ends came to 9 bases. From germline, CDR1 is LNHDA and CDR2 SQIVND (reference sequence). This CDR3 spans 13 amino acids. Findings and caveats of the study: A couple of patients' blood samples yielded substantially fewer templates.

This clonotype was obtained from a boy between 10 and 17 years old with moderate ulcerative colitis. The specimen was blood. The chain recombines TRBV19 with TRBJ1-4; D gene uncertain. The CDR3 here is CASRDQINEKLFF. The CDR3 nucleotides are TGTGCCAGTAGGGACCAGATTAATGAAAAACTGTTTTTT. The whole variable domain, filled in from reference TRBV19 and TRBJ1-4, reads DGGITQSPKYLFRKEGQNVTLSCEQNLNHDAMYWYRQDPGQGLRLIYYSQIVNDFQKGDIAEGYSVSREKKESFPLTVTSAQKNPTAFYLCASRDQINEKLFFGSGTQLSVL.